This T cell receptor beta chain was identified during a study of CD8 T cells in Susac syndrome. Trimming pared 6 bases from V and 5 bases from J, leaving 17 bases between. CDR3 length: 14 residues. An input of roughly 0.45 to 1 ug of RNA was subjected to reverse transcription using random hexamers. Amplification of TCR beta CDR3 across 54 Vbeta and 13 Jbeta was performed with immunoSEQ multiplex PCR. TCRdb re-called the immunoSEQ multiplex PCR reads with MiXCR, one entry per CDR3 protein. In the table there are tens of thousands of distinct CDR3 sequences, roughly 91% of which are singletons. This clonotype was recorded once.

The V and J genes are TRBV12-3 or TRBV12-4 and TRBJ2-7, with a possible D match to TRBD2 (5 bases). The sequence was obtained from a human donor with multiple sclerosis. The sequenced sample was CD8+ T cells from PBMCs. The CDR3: CASRNSEKGHEQYF. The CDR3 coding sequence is TGTGCCAGCAGGAATAGCGAGAAGGGCCACGAGCAGTACTTC.